Presented here are 14 T cell receptor beta chains from one specimen sequenced in a study of blood T cell repertoires in COVID-19. Some clones are missing from TCRdb's copy, which holds only in-frame ones; the method was immunoSEQ multiplex PCR. The sample carries roughly 97,000 clones, 90% recorded once. Material: peripheral blood. These receptors were collected from a man in his 60s with acute or convalescent COVID-19.

The rearrangement joins TRBV19 to TRBJ2-1; 8 bases agree with TRBD2. V shed 4 bases and J 4 bases; nucleotides not matched to a gene: 3. This CDR3 region has 14 residues. CDR1 and CDR2 from the germline V gene are LNHDA and SQIVND (reference sequence). CDR3: CASSRTSSYNEQFF. For the CDR3, the DNA is TGTGCCAGTAGTAGGACTAGCAGTTACAATGAGCAGTTCTTC. Filled out from reference TRBV19 and TRBJ2-1, the complete variable domain reads DGGITQSPKYLFRKEGQNVTLSCEQNLNHDAMYWYRQDPGQGLRLIYYSQIVNDFQKGDIAEGYSVSREKKESFPLTVTSAQKNPTAFYLCASSRTSSYNEQFFGPGTRLTVL.

The rearrangement uses TRBV15 and TRBJ1-4, with TRBD1 as a possible D gene (6 bases). Trimming took off 2 bases at V and 5 bases at J, with 12 bases between the two ends. The V gene's germline CDR1 is LNHNV and CDR2 YYDKDF (reference sequence). The length of the CDR3 is 15 residues. The DNA for the CDR3 is TGTGCCACCAGCAGACAGACAGGACGGAATGAAAAACTGTTTTTT. Translation gives CATSRQTGRNEKLFF.

The gene calls are TRBV11-2 and TRBJ1-2, with 10 bases that match TRBD1. This CDR3 has 20 residues. Germline V gene lookup returns CDR1 SGHAT and CDR2 FQNNGV. V lost 0 bases and J lost 4; bases outside the gene matches: 17. The CDR3 DNA sequence: TGTGCCAGCAGCTTAGATTGGTCCGGGACAGGGGTGCAGAGTGGCTATGGCTACACCTTC. Protein product: CASSLDWSGTGVQSGYGYTF.

The rearrangement uses TRBV30 and TRBJ1-1; TRBD1 agrees at 8 bases. The CDR3 loop spans 14 amino acids. Unmatched junction bases numbered 6, after V lost 2 bases and J lost 4 bases. Looked up from germline, CDR1 is GTSNPN and CDR2 is SVGIG (reference sequence). DNA of the CDR3: TGTGCCTGGAGTAGTTGGACAGGGCGCACTGAAGCTTTCTTT. This sequence encodes CAWSSWTGRTEAFF. The full variable domain, with the rest looked up from reference TRBV30 and TRBJ1-1, is SQTIHQWPATLVQPVGSPLSLECTVEGTSNPNLYWYRQAAGRGLQLLFYSVGIGQISSEVPQNLSASRPQDRQFILSSKKLLLSDSGFYLCAWSSWTGRTEAFFGQGTRLTVV.

The V and J genes are TRBV6-5 and TRBJ2-2; D gene uncertain. With 6 bases removed from V and 5 bases from J, the gap between germline ends came to 10 bases. The CDR3 totals 13 residues. CDR1 MNHEY and CDR2 SVGAGI come from the germline V gene. CDR3 DNA sequence: TGTGCCAGCAGGCTTTCTAGTACCGGGGAGCTGTTTTTT. Translated, it gives CASRLSSTGELFF.

With respect to this clone: Its ends do not fully match the called genes, so a read error is possible. The chain is built from TRBV6-5 and TRBJ1-1, with 8 bases lining up with TRBD1. CDR1 and CDR2 from the germline V gene are MNHEY and SVGAGI. The CDR3 contains 16 residues. The CDR3 spells CASRYSPGQVGSEAFF. CDR3 bases: TGTGCCAGCCGTTACTCCCCGGGACAGGTCGGTTCTGAAGCTTTCTTT.

This chain joins TRBV5-1 and TRBJ1-5; perhaps TRBD1 as D (6 bases). This CDR3 is 16 amino acids long. Trimming shortened V by 4 bases and J by 2 bases, and 16 bases separated the two germline ends. Germline V gives CDR1 SGHRS, CDR2 YFSETQ. The CDR3 DNA follows: TGCGCCAGCAGCGAGCAGGGGATTGGGGGCAATCAGCCCCAGCATTTT. This encodes CASSEQGIGGNQPQHF.

The V gene is TRBV19, the J gene TRBJ1-5; D is unresolved. This CDR3 spans 16 amino acids. Germline CDR1 LNHDA, CDR2 SQIVND (reference sequence). V lost 1 base to trimming and J lost 0 bases, with 10 bases between them. The CDR3 loop reads CASSIVWPDSNQPQHF. The DNA of the CDR3 is TGTGCCAGTAGTATAGTTTGGCCCGATAGCAATCAGCCCCAGCATTTT.

V and J are TRBV12-5 and TRBJ1-5; D ambiguous. Per the germline V gene, CDR1 is LGHNT and CDR2 is FRNRAP. Trimming left V 5 bases short and J 6 bases short, with 11 bases between. This CDR3 has 13 residues. This chain's CDR3 is CASGPEPGQPQHF. The CDR3 DNA sequence: TGTGCTAGTGGTCCCGAACCCGGTCAGCCCCAGCATTTT.

This clone was seen a few times. The chain has TRBV18 and TRBJ1-1; D remains ambiguous. The V gene lost 0 bases and the J gene lost 5 bases, with 7 bases spanning the gap. Germline CDR1 reads KGHSH; CDR2 reads LQKENI. This CDR3 has 13 amino acids. The CDR3 region is CASSPPGGTEAFF. DNA for the CDR3: TGTGCCAGCTCACCACCCGGAGGGACTGAAGCTTTCTTT.

This chain joins TRBV3-1 (or the pseudogene TRBV3-2) and TRBJ2-3, with 12 bases fitting TRBD2. Losses at the gene ends were 0 bases for V and 5 bases for J; bases not matched to a gene: 0. This CDR3 has 15 residues. Germline V lookup: CDR1 LGHDT, CDR2 YNNKEL (reference sequence). Here the CDR3 DNA reads TGTGCCAGCAGCCAAGAACTAGCGGGGGGAGATACGCAGTATTTT. The encoded protein is CASSQELAGGDTQYF.

The chain recombines TRBV7-9 with TRBJ2-7, with D perhaps matching TRBD1 (6 bases). Germline V gene sequence: CDR1 SEHNR, CDR2 FQNEAQ (reference sequence). Deletions cut 6 bases from V and 1 base from J, with 10 bases between. The length of the CDR3 is 13 residues. In DNA, the CDR3 is TGTGCCAGCAGTTCTCAGGGGTCCTACGAGCAGTACGTC. Translated, it gives CASSSQGSYEQYV.

V and J are TRBV6-1 and TRBJ2-4; TRBD2 might be the D (7 bases). This CDR3 spans 17 amino acids. With 0 bases removed from V and 2 bases from J, the gap between germline ends came to 14 bases. Germline V lookup: CDR1 MNHNS, CDR2 SASEGT. CDR3 in amino acids: CASSEAWRGGTKNIQYF. Here the CDR3 DNA reads TGTGCCAGCAGTGAAGCGTGGAGGGGGGGCACCAAAAACATTCAGTACTTC.

The chain combines TRBV19 with TRBJ2-2, with TRBD1 matching 11 bases. V lost 5 bases to trimming and J lost 6 bases; unmatched junction nucleotides: 8. Germline values: CDR1 LNHDA, CDR2 SQIVND (reference sequence). The CDR3 extends over 16 amino acids. The CDR3 region is CASSPSRDRGAGELFF. In DNA form, the CDR3 reads TGTGCCAGTAGTCCCTCCCGGGACAGGGGGGCCGGGGAGCTGTTTTTT.